This T cell receptor beta chain was identified during a study of T cells after posttransplantation cyclophosphamide. This clone came up many times. Its antigen is undetermined. Profiled with immunoSEQ multiplex PCR; TCRdb holds only in-frame clones, not every one. The data show around 35,000 clones, with none appearing a single time. Study-wide points: Skin or GI-infiltrating T cells shared few TRB sequences with blood. Recipient CMV seropositivity and CMV reactivation strongly tracked TRB clonality. Later post-transplant blood repertoires were often dominated by donor CD8+ memory clones.

Peripheral blood was collected from the related graft donor on the marrow donation day. The material sequenced was PBMCs. The TCR sequence derives from a man aged 30 to 39 in good health and a related stem cell transplant donor.

In DNA, the CDR3 is TGTGCCAGCAGTCCGTTCGGGGTAATGAACACTGAAGCTTTCTTT. It encodes CASSPFGVMNTEAFF. The chain is built from TRBV27 and TRBJ1-1; no firm D call. Germline lookup yields CDR1 MNHEY and CDR2 SMNVEV (reference sequence). V lost 5 bases, J lost 0 bases, and 13 bases lay in between. The CDR3 length is 15 residues.